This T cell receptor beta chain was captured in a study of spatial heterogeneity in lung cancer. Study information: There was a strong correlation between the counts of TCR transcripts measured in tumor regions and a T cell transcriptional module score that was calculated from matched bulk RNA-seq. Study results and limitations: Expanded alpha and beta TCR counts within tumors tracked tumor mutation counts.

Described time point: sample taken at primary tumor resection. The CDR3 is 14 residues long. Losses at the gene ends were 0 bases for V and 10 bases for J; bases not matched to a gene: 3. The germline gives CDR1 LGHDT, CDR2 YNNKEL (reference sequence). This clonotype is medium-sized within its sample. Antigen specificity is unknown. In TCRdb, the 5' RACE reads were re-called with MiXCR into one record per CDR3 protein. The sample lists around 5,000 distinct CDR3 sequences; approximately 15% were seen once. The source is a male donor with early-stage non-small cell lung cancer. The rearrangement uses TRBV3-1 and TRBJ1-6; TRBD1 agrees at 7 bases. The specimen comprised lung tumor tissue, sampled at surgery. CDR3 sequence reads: CASSQDQGGSPLHF. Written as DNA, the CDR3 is TGTGCCAGCAGCCAAGACCAGGGGGGATCACCCCTCCACTTT.